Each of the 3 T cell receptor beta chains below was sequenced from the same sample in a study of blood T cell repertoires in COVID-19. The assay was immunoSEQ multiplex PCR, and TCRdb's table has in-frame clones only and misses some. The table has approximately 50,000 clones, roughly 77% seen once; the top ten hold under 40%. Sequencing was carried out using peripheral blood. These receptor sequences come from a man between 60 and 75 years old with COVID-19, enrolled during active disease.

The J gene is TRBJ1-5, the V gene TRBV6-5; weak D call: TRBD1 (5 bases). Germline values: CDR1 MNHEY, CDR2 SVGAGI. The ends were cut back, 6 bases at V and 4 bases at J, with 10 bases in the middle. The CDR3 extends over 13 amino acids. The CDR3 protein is CASSAGGNQPQHF. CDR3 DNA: TGTGCCAGCAGCGCGGGGGGGAATCAGCCCCAGCATTTT.

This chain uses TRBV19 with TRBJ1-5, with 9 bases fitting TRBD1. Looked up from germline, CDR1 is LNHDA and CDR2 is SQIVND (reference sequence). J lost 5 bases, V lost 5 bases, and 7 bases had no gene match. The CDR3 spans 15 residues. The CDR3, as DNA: TGTGCCAGTAGTTCAGGGACAGGGTACGATCAGCCCCAGCATTTT. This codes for CASSSGTGYDQPQHF.

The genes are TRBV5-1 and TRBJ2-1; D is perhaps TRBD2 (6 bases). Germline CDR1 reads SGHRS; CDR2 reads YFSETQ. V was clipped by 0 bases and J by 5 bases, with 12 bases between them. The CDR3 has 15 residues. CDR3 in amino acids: CASSLDGGRHNEQFF. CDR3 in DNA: TGCGCCAGCAGCTTGGATGGGGGGAGGCACAATGAGCAGTTCTTC.